This TCR beta chain was recovered during a study of blood T cell repertoires in COVID-19. Data came from immunoSEQ multiplex PCR; TCRdb stores just in-frame clones and leaves some out. This table has approximately 400,000 clones, 70% to 90% appearing once. This clonotype was sampled from a man aged 35 to 55 with acute or convalescent COVID-19. The specimen sequenced was peripheral blood.

CDR3 region: CASSRDSGPQYF. The CDR3 bases are TGTGCCAGCAGCCGGGACTCGGGGCCGCAGTATTTT. The chain uses TRBV28 and TRBJ2-3, with D possibly being TRBD2 (6 bases). Germline loops: CDR1 MDHEN, CDR2 SYDVKM. The CDR3 has 12 amino acids. V lost 6 bases, J lost 10 bases, and 14 bases lay in between.